Shown below are 21 T cell receptor beta chains from a single sample sequenced in a study of tumor and adjacent non-tumor tissue in lung cancer. The template was RNA from unsorted bulk tissue. TCRbeta libraries were built with three rounds of nested PCR, modified from ARM-PCR. One entry per CDR3 protein results from TCRdb running MiXCR on the multiplex PCR reads. The sample lists around 210,000 distinct CDR3 sequences, about 71% occurring once. The material sequenced was lung tumor tissue. These receptors were collected from a man between 60 and 70 years old with non-small cell lung cancer.

On this clonotype itself: The CDR3 does not close with the conserved phenylalanine or tryptophan, likely indicating a read error. The rearrangement joins TRBV11-2 to TRBJ1-1; D gene uncertain. Germline assignment: CDR1 SGHAT and CDR2 FQNNGV. CDR3 length: 14 residues. The CDR3 bases are TGTGCCAGCAGCTTAGGATTTTTGAACACTGATGCTTTCTGT. Its translation is CASSLGFLNTDAFC.

Comment on this clonotype: The junction does not match germline at one end; this may be a read error. V is TRBV6-5 and J is TRBJ2-5, with 10 bases lining up with TRBD2. The germline gives CDR1 MNHEY, CDR2 SVGAGI. The length of the CDR3 is 15 residues. CDR3 region: CASRMGSGGAEAHYF. Written as DNA, the CDR3 is TGTGCCAGCAGGATGGGGAGCGGGGGGGCAGAGGCCCATTACTTC.

The sample holds one count of this clonotype. This could be a read error, since a much larger clone is one nucleotide away. The chain is built from TRBV12-3 or TRBV12-4 and TRBJ2-1, with 9 bases matching TRBD2. The CDR3 runs 15 residues. V shed 6 bases and J 6 bases; nucleotides not matched to a gene: 9. The CDR3 reads CASRMPALAGNEQFF. The DNA for the CDR3 is TGTGCCAGCAGAATGCCGGCACTAGCGGGCAATGAGCAGTTCTTC.

The gene calls are TRBV12-3 or TRBV12-4 and TRBJ2-3; TRBD2 aligns across 8 bases. This CDR3 has 15 residues. V shed 6 bases and J 8 bases; nucleotides not matched to a gene: 13. In DNA form, the CDR3 reads TGTGCCAGCAGCTTAAGCGGGAGCCTCTTCTGTACGCAGTATTTT. It encodes CASSLSGSLFCTQYF.

The rearrangement links TRBV6-5 to TRBJ2-7; D may correspond to TRBD1 or TRBD2 (5 bases each). Germline CDR1 reads MNHEY; CDR2 reads SVGAGI. V lost 10 bases and J 5 bases, leaving 24 bases between the germline ends. The CDR3 contains 15 residues. The chain's CDR3 is CANGNGGVIRHEQYF. CDR3 bases: TGTGCCAACGGCAATGGGGGAGTCATTCGCCACGAGCAGTACTTC.

With respect to this clonotype: The junction and the germline gene differ at one end; a read error may be behind it. The CDR3 DNA is TGTGCCAGCACCCGGACTGGCGGAGCCTCCTACAAGCAGTACTTC. Translation: CASTRTGGASYKQYF. The chain carries TRBV6-2 or TRBV6-3 and TRBJ2-7, with D perhaps TRBD2 (5 bases). The CDR3 consists of 15 residues. Germline CDR1 and CDR2: MNHEY and SVGEGT.

Concerning this clonotype itself: This clone may be a read error of a much larger clone one base away. The chain combines TRBV4-3 with TRBJ2-5; 8 bases are a match to TRBD1. Trimming at V came to 3 bases and at J to 5 bases, leaving 2 bases not matched to a gene. The germline CDR1 and CDR2 sequences are LGHNA and YSLEER. This CDR3 comprises 13 residues. CDR3 DNA: TGCGCCAGCAGCCAGACAGGGGTGGAGACCCAGTACTTC. Translated: CASSQTGVETQYF.

Concerning this clonotype: Relative to the germline gene, one junction end is altered; a read error may explain this. This chain links TRBV20-1 with TRBJ1-1; possible D gene TRBD1, 5 bases. The CDR3 loop spans 12 amino acids. In germline, CDR1 is DFQATT, CDR2 SNEGSKA (reference sequence). The CDR3 coding sequence is TGCAGGTGGGGCAGCCTCAACACTAAAGCTTTCTTT. It yields the protein CRWGSLNTKAFF.

This clonotype showed up many times. This chain links TRBV6-1 with TRBJ1-5; D ambiguous. CDR1 and CDR2 (germline): MNHNS, SASEGT. Trimming stripped 2 bases from V and 0 bases from J, with 8 bases between. The CDR3 contains 15 residues. This CDR3 reads CASSEPGISNQPQHF. As DNA, the CDR3 is TGTGCCAGCAGTGAACCTGGGATTAGCAATCAGCCCCAGCATTTT.

The chain combines TRBV4-1 with TRBJ2-7; possible D gene TRBD2, 6 bases. This CDR3 region has 16 residues. The V gene's germline CDR1 is MGHRA and CDR2 YSYEKL. The CDR3 protein is CTSSQDFDLGTYEQYF. Written as DNA, the CDR3 is TGCACTAGCAGCCAAGATTTCGACTTAGGGACCTACGAGCAGTACTTC.

The genes are TRBV11-2 and TRBJ2-1; no clear D. Deletions cut 1 base from V and 6 bases from J, with 13 bases between. Germline CDR1 SGHAT, CDR2 FQNNGV. This CDR3 contains 15 residues. CDR3 DNA: TGTGCCAGCAGCTTAGGGTACCGCGCCATCAATGAGCAGTTCTTC. It codes for CASSLGYRAINEQFF. Supplemented by reference TRBV11-2 and TRBJ2-1, the full variable domain reads EAGVAQSPRYKIIEKRQSVAFWCNPISGHATLYWYQQILGQGPKLLIQFQNNGVVDDSQLPKDRFSAERLKGVDSTLKIQPAKLEDSAVYLCASSLGYRAINEQFFGPGTRLTVL.

With respect to this clonotype: At one of its ends the junction is not consistent with the germline gene, which may arise from a read error. The rearrangement links TRBV11-3 to TRBJ1-6; possibly TRBD1 for D (5 bases). Germline V CDR1 and CDR2: SGHNT, YENEEA. This CDR3 contains 15 residues. The CDR3 region has the DNA TGTGACAGCAGCTTAGGGGCCTATGGGAATTCACCCCTCCACTTT. As protein: CDSSLGAYGNSPLHF.

The chain links TRBV5-1 to TRBJ2-5; 8 bases align to TRBD2. V shed 4 bases, J shed 2 bases, and the junction held 13 bases outside the gene matches. Germline values: CDR1 SGHRS, CDR2 YFSETQ. This CDR3 comprises 17 residues. The CDR3 spells CASSALPFRGGQETQYF. The CDR3, as DNA: TGCGCCAGCAGCGCCCTACCGTTTCGCGGGGGGCAAGAGACCCAGTACTTC.

The CDR3 sequence is CASSENKGTGFGYTF. CDR3 DNA sequence: TGTGCCAGCAGTGAAAATAAGGGGACAGGGTTTGGCTACACCTTC. The chain employs TRBV6-1 and TRBJ1-2, with 9 bases matching TRBD1. This CDR3 comprises 15 residues. The V gene end was trimmed by 2 bases and the J gene end by 7 bases; junction bases not matched to a gene: 8. Germline V gives CDR1 MNHNS, CDR2 SASEGT.

With respect to this clonotype: One junction end does not reproduce the germline sequence, and a read error may be involved. The rearrangement links TRBV7-9 to TRBJ2-1, with D possibly matching TRBD2 (5 bases). The CDR3 extends over 18 amino acids. Germline V CDR1 and CDR2: SEHNR, FQNEAQ (reference sequence). CDR3 DNA sequence: TGTGCCAGCAACTTAGCGCCCTCGACCAGAATAGAGGGCCATGAGCAGTTTTTC. Translating gives CASNLAPSTRIEGHEQFF.

This clonotype was picked up a small number of times. The V gene is TRBV5-1, the J gene TRBJ2-1; TRBD2 matches at 13 bases. The CDR3 sequence is 17 residues long. The V gene's germline CDR1 is SGHRS and CDR2 YFSETQ. V was clipped by 4 bases and J by 6 bases; unmatched bases: 10. CDR3 region: CASSRSGGLAGSNEQFF. CDR3 nucleotide sequence: TGCGCCAGCAGCCGATCCGGGGGACTAGCGGGGAGCAATGAGCAGTTCTTC.

This clonotype has ten or more counts. The rearrangement uses TRBV11-2 and TRBJ2-3; no firm D call. Germline CDR1 reads SGHAT; CDR2 reads FQNNGV. The germline V and J ends were trimmed by 8 bases and 0 bases, with 12 bases remaining between them. This CDR3 has 14 amino acids. The CDR3, as DNA: TGTGCCAGCGGACCTGATAGGAGCACAGATACGCAGTATTTT. Its translation: CASGPDRSTDTQYF.

The chain recombines TRBV6-5 with TRBJ1-4, with a tentative D call TRBD1 (5 bases). Trimming took off 0 bases at V and 14 bases at J, with 13 bases between the two ends. CDR3 length: 13 amino acids. CDR1 MNHEY and CDR2 SVGAGI come from the germline V gene. CDR3 sequence (DNA): TGTGCCAGCAGTTACTCCCGGGGCACCTTTCTGTTTTTT. Its protein product is CASSYSRGTFLFF.

Notes on this clonotype: The junction departs from the called germline gene at one end, perhaps through a read error. The chain recombines TRBV11-2 with TRBJ2-5; D unclear. The CDR3 covers 13 residues. CDR1 and CDR2 from the germline V gene are SGHAT and FQNNGV. The CDR3 reads CVSSSIREETQYF. The CDR3 nucleotides are TGTGTCAGCAGCTCTATAAGGGAAGAGACCCAGTACTTC.

Concerning this clonotype: A read error may produce the germline difference seen at one junction end. The rearrangement links TRBV4-2 to TRBJ2-5, with TRBD2 as a possible D gene (5 bases). CDR3 length: 14 residues. CDR1 LGHNA and CDR2 YNFKEQ come from the germline V gene. The CDR3 bases are TGCGCCAGCGGCCAAGATCTGGTCCGAGAGACCCAGTACTTC. Its translation: CASGQDLVRETQYF.

Concerning this clonotype: Relative to the germline gene, one junction end is altered; a read error may explain this. The chain carries TRBV11-2 and TRBJ2-2, with D perhaps matching TRBD2 (5 bases). Germline lookup yields CDR1 SGHAT and CDR2 FQNNGV. The CDR3 runs to 13 residues. DNA of the CDR3: TGTGCCTGCAGCGATCAGTACACCGGGGAGTTGTTTTTT. Translated: CACSDQYTGELFF.